This T cell receptor (beta chain) was sequenced for a study of cytomegalovirus exposure and HLA in healthy donors. The PCR employed 60 Vbeta primers together with 13 Jbeta primers. Measured with immunoSEQ multiplex PCR; TCRdb has only the in-frame clones, and not every one. This specimen shows about 84,000 clones; the ten leading clones hold about 0.61%. The length of the CDR3 is 14 residues. With V trimmed by 1 base and J by 2 bases, 1 base remained unmatched. Germline CDR1 is MNHNS and CDR2 is SASEGT. V is TRBV6-1 and J is TRBJ2-7, with 8 bases fitting TRBD1. This clonotype was sampled from a man over 45 in good health and CMV-seronegative. Material: PBMCs. CDR3 protein: CASSEEQGAYEQYF. CDR3 DNA sequence: TGTGCCAGCAGTGAAGAACAGGGGGCCTACGAGCAGTACTTC.